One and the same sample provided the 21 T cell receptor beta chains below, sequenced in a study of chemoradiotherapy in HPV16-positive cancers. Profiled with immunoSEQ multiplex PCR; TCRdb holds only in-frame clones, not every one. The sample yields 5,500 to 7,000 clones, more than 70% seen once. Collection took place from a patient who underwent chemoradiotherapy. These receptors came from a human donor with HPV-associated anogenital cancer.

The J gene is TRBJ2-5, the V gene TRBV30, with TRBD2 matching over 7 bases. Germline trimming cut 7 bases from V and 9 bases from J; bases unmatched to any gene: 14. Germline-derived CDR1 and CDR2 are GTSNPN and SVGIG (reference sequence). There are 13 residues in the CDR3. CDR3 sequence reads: CASNGVGREAQYF. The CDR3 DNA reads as TGTGCCTCTAACGGAGTAGGTCGGGAGGCCCAGTACTTC.

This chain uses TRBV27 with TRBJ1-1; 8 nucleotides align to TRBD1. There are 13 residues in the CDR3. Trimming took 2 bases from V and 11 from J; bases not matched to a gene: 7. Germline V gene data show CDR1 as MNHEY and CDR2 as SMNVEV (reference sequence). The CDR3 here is CASSLDRRGPAFF. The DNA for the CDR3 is TGTGCCAGCAGTTTAGACCGCAGGGGGCCCGCTTTCTTT.

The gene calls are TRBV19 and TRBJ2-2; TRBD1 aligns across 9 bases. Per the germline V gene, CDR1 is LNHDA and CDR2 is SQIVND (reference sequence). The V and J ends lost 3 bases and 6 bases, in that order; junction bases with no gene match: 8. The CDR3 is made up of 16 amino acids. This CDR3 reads CASSIVGQGWPGELFF. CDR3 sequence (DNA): TGTGCCAGTAGTATCGTGGGACAGGGATGGCCCGGGGAGCTGTTTTTT.

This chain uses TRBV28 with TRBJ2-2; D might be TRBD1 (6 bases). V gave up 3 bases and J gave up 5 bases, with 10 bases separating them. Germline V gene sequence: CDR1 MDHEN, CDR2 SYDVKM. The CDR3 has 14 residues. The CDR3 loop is CASSFLQGTGELFF. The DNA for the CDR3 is TGTGCCAGCAGTTTCCTCCAGGGGACCGGGGAGCTGTTTTTT.

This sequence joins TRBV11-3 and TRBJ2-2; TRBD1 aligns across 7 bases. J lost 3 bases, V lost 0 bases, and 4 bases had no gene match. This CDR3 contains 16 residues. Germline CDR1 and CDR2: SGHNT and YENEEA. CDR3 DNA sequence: TGTGCCAGCAGCTTAGAAGGGACAGATCACACCGGGGAGCTGTTTTTT. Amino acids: CASSLEGTDHTGELFF.

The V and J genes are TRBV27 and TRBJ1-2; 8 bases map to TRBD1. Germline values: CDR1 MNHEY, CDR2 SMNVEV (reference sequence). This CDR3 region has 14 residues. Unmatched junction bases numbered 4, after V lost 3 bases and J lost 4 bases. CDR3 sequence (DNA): TGTGCCAGCAGTTTCAGGACAGGGTCCTATGGCTACACCTTC. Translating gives CASSFRTGSYGYTF.

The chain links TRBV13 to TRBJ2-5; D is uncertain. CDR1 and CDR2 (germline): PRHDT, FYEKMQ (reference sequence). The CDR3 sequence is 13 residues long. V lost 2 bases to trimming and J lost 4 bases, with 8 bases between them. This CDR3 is CASSLNNRETQYF. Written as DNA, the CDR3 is TGTGCCAGCAGCTTAAACAATAGAGAGACCCAGTACTTC.

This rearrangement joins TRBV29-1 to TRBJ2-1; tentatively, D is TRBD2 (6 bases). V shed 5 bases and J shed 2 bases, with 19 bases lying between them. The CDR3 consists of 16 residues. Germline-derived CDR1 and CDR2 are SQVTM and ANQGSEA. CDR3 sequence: CSVSLPLAVTYNEQFF. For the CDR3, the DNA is TGCAGCGTTTCGCTCCCTTTAGCGGTAACCTACAATGAGCAGTTCTTC.

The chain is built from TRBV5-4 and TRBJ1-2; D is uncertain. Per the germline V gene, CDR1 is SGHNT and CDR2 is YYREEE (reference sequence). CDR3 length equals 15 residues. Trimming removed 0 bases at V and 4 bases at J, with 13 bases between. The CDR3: CASSLGGAFRYGYTF. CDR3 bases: TGTGCCAGCAGCTTGGGAGGCGCGTTCCGCTATGGCTACACCTTC.

The CDR3 DNA reads TGTGCCAGCAACTTCGGTCAGGGACAGCCCCAGCATTTT. This codes for CASNFGQGQPQHF. The chain employs TRBV5-6 and TRBJ1-5, with a possible D match to TRBD1 (5 bases). The germline V gene encodes CDR1 SGHDT and CDR2 YYEEEE. V was trimmed by 6 bases and J by 7 bases, leaving 14 bases between them. The CDR3 spans 13 residues.

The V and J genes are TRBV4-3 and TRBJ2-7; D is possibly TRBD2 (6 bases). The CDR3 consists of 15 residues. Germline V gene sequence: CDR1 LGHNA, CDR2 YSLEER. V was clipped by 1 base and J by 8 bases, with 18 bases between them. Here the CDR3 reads CASSQGRDSLGQQYF. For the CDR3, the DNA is TGCGCCAGCAGCCAAGGACGGGACTCCTTAGGGCAGCAGTACTTC.

The CDR3 DNA is TGCGCCAGCAGCCAAGGGGGGGGGTCTAACTATGGCTACACCTTC. This codes for CASSQGGGSNYGYTF. This chain connects TRBV4-3 to TRBJ1-2; perhaps TRBD1 as D (5 bases). The CDR3 covers 15 residues. Per the germline V gene, CDR1 is LGHNA and CDR2 is YSLEER. Trimming took 1 base from V and 0 from J, leaving 9 bases between them.

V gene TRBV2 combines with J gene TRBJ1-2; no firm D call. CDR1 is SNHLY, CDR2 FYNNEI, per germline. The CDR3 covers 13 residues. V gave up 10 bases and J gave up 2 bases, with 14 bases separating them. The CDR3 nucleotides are TGTGCCACGGTACTGACGGTAAACTATGGCTACACCTTC. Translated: CATVLTVNYGYTF.

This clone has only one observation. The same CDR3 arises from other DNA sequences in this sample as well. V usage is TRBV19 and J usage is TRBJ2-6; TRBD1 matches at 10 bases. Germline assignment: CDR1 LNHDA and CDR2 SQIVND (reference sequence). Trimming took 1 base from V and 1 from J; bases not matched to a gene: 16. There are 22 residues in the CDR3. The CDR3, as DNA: TGTGCCAGTAGTATAGGGAGACTGGGACAGGGGTCCTCTGGATCTGGGGCCAACGTCCTGACTTTC. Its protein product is CASSIGRLGQGSSGSGANVLTF.

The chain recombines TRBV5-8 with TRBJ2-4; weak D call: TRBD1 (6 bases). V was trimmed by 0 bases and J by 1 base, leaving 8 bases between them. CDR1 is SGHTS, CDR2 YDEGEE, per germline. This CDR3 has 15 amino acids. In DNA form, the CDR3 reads TGTGCCAGCAGCTTGGAGAGGGGGGCCAAAAACATTCAGTACTTC. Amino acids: CASSLERGAKNIQYF.

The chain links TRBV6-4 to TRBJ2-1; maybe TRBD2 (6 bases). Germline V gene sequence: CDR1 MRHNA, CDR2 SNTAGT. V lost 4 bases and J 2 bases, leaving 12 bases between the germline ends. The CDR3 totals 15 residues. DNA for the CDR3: TGTGCCAGCAGTGTGGAGGGAGTGGCCTACAATGAGCAGTTCTTC. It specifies CASSVEGVAYNEQFF.

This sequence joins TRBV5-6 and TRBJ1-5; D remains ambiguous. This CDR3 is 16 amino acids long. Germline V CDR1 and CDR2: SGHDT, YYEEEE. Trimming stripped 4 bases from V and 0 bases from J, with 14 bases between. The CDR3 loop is CASSRIIDNSNQPQHF. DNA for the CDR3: TGTGCCAGCAGCAGAATCATAGACAATAGCAATCAGCCCCAGCATTTT.

The CDR3 nucleotides are TGTGCCAGCGCCCCCTTCGACAGGGGCGGGAACACTGAAGCTTTCTTT. Residues: CASAPFDRGGNTEAFF. The gene calls are TRBV7-3 and TRBJ1-1; TRBD1 aligns across 8 bases. The germline V gene encodes CDR1 SGHTA and CDR2 FQGTGA. After removal of 8 bases from V and 1 base from J, the junction contained 12 bases not matched to a gene. CDR3 length equals 16 residues.

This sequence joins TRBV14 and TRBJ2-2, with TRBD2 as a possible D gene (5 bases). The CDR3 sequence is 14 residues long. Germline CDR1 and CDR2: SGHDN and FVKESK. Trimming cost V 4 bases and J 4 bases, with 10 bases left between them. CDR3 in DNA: TGTGCCAGCAGCCTAGCGTGGGGCACCGGGGAGCTGTTTTTT. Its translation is CASSLAWGTGELFF.

The CDR3 spells CASSSRSGVGTGELFF. The CDR3 nucleotides are TGTGCCAGCAGCTCGAGGTCAGGGGTGGGCACCGGGGAGCTGTTTTTT. The genes are TRBV7-8 and TRBJ2-2, with D possibly matching TRBD1 (6 bases). The V end lost 4 bases, the J end lost 4 bases, and 16 bases lay between the germline ends. The CDR3 consists of 16 residues. Germline-derived CDR1 and CDR2 are SGHVS and FQNEAQ.

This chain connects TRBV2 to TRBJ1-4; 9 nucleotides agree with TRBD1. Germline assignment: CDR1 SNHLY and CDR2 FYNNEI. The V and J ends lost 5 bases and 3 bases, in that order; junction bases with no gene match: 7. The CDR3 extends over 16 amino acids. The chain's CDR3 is CASSKDRGVPNEKLFF. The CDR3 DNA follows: TGTGCCAGCAGTAAGGACAGGGGAGTACCTAATGAAAAACTGTTTTTT. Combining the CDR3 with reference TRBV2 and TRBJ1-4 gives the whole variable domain EPEVTQTPSHQVTQMGQEVILRCVPISNHLYFYWYRQILGQKVEFLVSFYNNEISEKSEIFDDQFSVERPDGSNFTLKIRSTKLEDSAMYFCASSKDRGVPNEKLFFGSGTQLSVL.